The next 20 T cell receptor beta chains were all read from a single sample in a study of blood T cell repertoires in COVID-19. Only in-frame clones appear in the TCRdb table, and some are missing; sequencing was by immunoSEQ multiplex PCR. Here the sample spans about 140,000 clones, roughly 86% being singletons. Sequences were obtained from PBMCs or T cells enriched from blood (not recorded which). These TCRs come from a woman aged 45-65 years with acute COVID-19.

This clone was detected once. This chain links TRBV7-2 with TRBJ1-6, with D possibly being TRBD1 (5 bases). V was pared by 2 bases and J by 5 bases, with 10 bases between. This CDR3 spans 15 amino acids. The V gene's germline CDR1 is SGHTA and CDR2 FQGNSA. The CDR3 nucleotides are TGTGCCAGCAGCTTACAGGGAGGCGATAATTCACCCCTCCACTTT. Translated: CASSLQGGDNSPLHF.

The chain recombines TRBV2 with TRBJ2-1; 11 bases are a match to TRBD2. V dropped 4 bases and J dropped 6; count of bases not matched to a gene: 5. Looked up from germline, CDR1 is SNHLY and CDR2 is FYNNEI. The CDR3 extends over 15 amino acids. CDR3 residues: CASSGTSGSGNEQFF. CDR3 DNA: TGTGCCAGCAGTGGGACTAGCGGGTCGGGCAATGAGCAGTTCTTC.

This clone was observed once. The rearrangement uses TRBV4-3 and TRBJ1-6; D is uncertain. V was pared by 0 bases and J by 8 bases, with 8 bases between. The CDR3 is 14 residues long. Germline lookup yields CDR1 LGHNA and CDR2 YSLEER. DNA of the CDR3: TGCGCCAGCAGCCAAGATGGGAGGGATTCACCCCTCCACTTT. Translated: CASSQDGRDSPLHF.

The rearrangement uses TRBV7-9 and TRBJ1-2; unclear D gene. The CDR3 is 14 residues long. CDR1 and CDR2 (germline): SEHNR, FQNEAQ (reference sequence). Trimming pared 0 bases from V and 6 bases from J, leaving 11 bases between. The CDR3 sequence is CASSLAEPIHGYTF. In DNA, the CDR3 is TGTGCCAGCAGCTTAGCGGAGCCGATACATGGCTACACCTTC.

This chain links TRBV7-9 with TRBJ1-2; D is undetermined. Germline assignment: CDR1 SEHNR and CDR2 FQNEAQ (reference sequence). This CDR3 is built from 14 residues. The germline V and J ends were trimmed by 6 bases and 4 bases, with 15 bases remaining between them. This chain's CDR3 is CASSGTTDIYGYTF. The CDR3 DNA reads as TGTGCCAGCAGTGGAACAACCGACATCTATGGCTACACCTTC.

The chain recombines TRBV2 with TRBJ2-1; a weak D match, TRBD1 (6 bases). Germline assignment: CDR1 SNHLY and CDR2 FYNNEI. Between the trimmed V and J ends, which lost 3 bases and 9 bases, there was a span of 18 bases. The CDR3 has 15 residues. DNA for the CDR3: TGTGCCAGCAGTGACGGACAGTCCACTGCTTCTGAGCAGTTCTTC. Its translation: CASSDGQSTASEQFF.

This clone was seen only once. J is TRBJ1-6 and V is TRBV5-6, with a possible D match to TRBD1 (5 bases). Germline V CDR1 and CDR2: SGHDT, YYEEEE. The CDR3 extends over 16 amino acids. The ends were cut back, 0 bases at V and 6 bases at J, with 13 bases in the middle. The CDR3 is CASSLEGLAFNSPLHF. CDR3 coding DNA: TGTGCCAGCAGCTTGGAGGGACTGGCGTTTAATTCACCCCTCCACTTT.

CDR3 loop: CASSPSRAGGLIGQETQYF. For the CDR3, the DNA is TGTGCCAGCTCACCAAGTCGGGCAGGGGGCCTAATTGGTCAAGAGACCCAGTACTTC. The chain recombines TRBV18 with TRBJ2-5; TRBD1 matches 8 bases. CDR1 KGHSH and CDR2 LQKENI come from the germline V gene. The trim removed 2 bases at V and 2 bases at J, leaving 16 bases unmatched. The CDR3 loop spans 19 amino acids. The full variable domain, with the rest looked up from reference TRBV18 and TRBJ2-5, is NAGVMQNPRHLVRRRGQEARLRCSPMKGHSHVYWYRQLPEEGLKFMVYLQKENIIDESGMPKERFSAEFPKEGPSILRIQQVVRGDSAAYFCASSPSRAGGLIGQETQYFGPGTRLLVL.

This chain uses TRBV3-1 (or the pseudogene TRBV3-2) with TRBJ2-7, with 8 bases fitting TRBD2. Germline V gene data show CDR1 as LGHDT and CDR2 as YNNKEL (reference sequence). The CDR3 covers 15 residues. Unmatched junction bases numbered 8, after V lost 6 bases and J lost 1 base. CDR3 region: CASRAASGRSYEQYF. Written as DNA, the CDR3 is TGTGCCAGCAGGGCGGCTAGCGGGCGTTCCTACGAGCAGTACTTC.

V usage is TRBV3-1 (or the pseudogene TRBV3-2) and J usage is TRBJ2-1; D perhaps matches TRBD2 (7 bases). In germline, CDR1 is LGHDT, CDR2 YNNKEL (reference sequence). The CDR3 is made up of 12 amino acids. Trimming removed 3 bases from V and 15 bases from J, with 15 bases in between. The CDR3 is CASSQRGLESFF. In DNA form, the CDR3 reads TGTGCCAGCAGCCAGCGGGGGCTAGAGTCGTTCTTC.

In this sample, this clone turned up once. The chain joins TRBV28 to TRBJ2-4, with 15 bases that match TRBD2. The V gene's germline CDR1 is MDHEN and CDR2 SYDVKM. The CDR3 covers 19 residues. V lost 5 bases and J lost 0; bases outside the gene matches: 8. This CDR3 is CASSPGTSGRSLAKNIQYF. CDR3 bases: TGTGCCAGCAGTCCTGGGACTAGCGGGAGGTCCTTAGCCAAAAACATTCAGTACTTC.

This clone was detected only a few times. This chain connects TRBV30 to TRBJ1-2; a possible D gene is TRBD1 (5 bases). CDR1 and CDR2 (germline): GTSNPN, SVGIG (reference sequence). The CDR3 is 11 amino acids. Deletions cut 7 bases from V and 4 bases from J, with 10 bases between. The CDR3, as DNA: TGTGCCTCAGGGAGGGCCTATGGCTACACCTTC. Amino acid sequence: CASGRAYGYTF.

The chain combines TRBV11-2 with TRBJ1-4; no reliable D call. V dropped 2 bases and J dropped 8 bases, with 15 bases sitting between them. The CDR3 is 15 amino acids. CDR1 and CDR2 (germline): SGHAT, FQNNGV. CDR3 in amino acids: CASSLLGIRNEKLFF. As DNA, the CDR3 is TGTGCCAGCAGCTTACTTGGTATCAGGAACGAAAAACTGTTTTTT.

This clone was seen a few times. J is TRBJ2-1 and V is TRBV20-1; 9 nucleotides line up with TRBD2. The V segment lost 3 bases and the J segment 3 bases; nucleotides outside the gene matches: 6. The CDR3 extends over 15 amino acids. The V gene's germline CDR1 is DFQATT and CDR2 SNEGSKA (reference sequence). The CDR3 loop reads CSASGSGSFYNEQFF. The DNA of the CDR3 is TGCAGTGCTAGTGGTAGCGGGAGTTTCTACAATGAGCAGTTCTTC.

This chain links TRBV29-1 with TRBJ1-3; D is ambiguous. The V gene's germline CDR1 is SQVTM and CDR2 ANQGSEA. CDR3 length: 12 amino acids. V was trimmed by 7 bases and J by 3 bases, leaving 10 bases between them. CDR3 in DNA: TGCAGCGGTGTTAGCGGTGGAAACACCATATATTTT. This translates into CSGVSGGNTIYF.

The V gene is TRBV5-1, the J gene TRBJ2-3; 15 nucleotides agree with TRBD2. V gave up 3 bases and J gave up 5 bases; unmatched junction bases: 1. This CDR3 has 15 residues. Germline assignment: CDR1 SGHRS and CDR2 YFSETQ. The CDR3 spells CASSSGLAGGDTQYF. In nucleotides, the CDR3 is TGCGCCAGCAGCTCGGGACTAGCGGGAGGAGATACGCAGTATTTT.

This chain links TRBV27 with TRBJ1-1; D unresolved. From germline, CDR1 is MNHEY and CDR2 SMNVEV (reference sequence). Between the trimmed V and J ends, which lost 9 bases and 1 base, there was a span of 12 bases. CDR3 length equals 13 residues. For the CDR3, the DNA is TGTGCCAGTAGCCCACGAGCGAACACTGAAGCTTTCTTT. Translation: CASSPRANTEAFF.

The chain couples TRBV30 to TRBJ2-1, with 7 bases lining up with TRBD2. Looked up from germline, CDR1 is GTSNPN and CDR2 is SVGIG (reference sequence). The CDR3 covers 12 residues. The CDR3 protein is CASERGHNEQFF. The CDR3 region has the DNA TGTGCTTCGGAGCGGGGCCACAATGAGCAGTTCTTC.

The count of this clone is one. The chain links TRBV30 to TRBJ1-1, with 10 positions matching TRBD1. Germline V gene sequence: CDR1 GTSNPN, CDR2 SVGIG (reference sequence). The CDR3 sequence is 17 residues long. After removal of 4 bases from V and 6 bases from J, the junction contained 17 bases not matched to a gene. CDR3 in amino acids: CAWTRQPGQGSRPEAFF. CDR3 in DNA: TGTGCCTGGACCCGTCAACCGGGACAGGGGTCCCGACCTGAAGCTTTCTTT.

The V call is TRBV5-1, the J call TRBJ2-7; TRBD1 agrees at 8 bases. J lost 5 bases, V lost 6 bases, and 7 bases had no gene match. Germline V CDR1 and CDR2: SGHRS, YFSETQ. The CDR3 has 13 amino acids. As DNA, the CDR3 is TGCGCCAGCACCAGGACAGGGACCAACGAGCAGTACTTC. Its protein is CASTRTGTNEQYF.